The 26 T cell receptor beta chains below were found in one sample sequenced in a study of OX40 agonist ivuxolimab in advanced cancers. The assay was immunoSEQ multiplex PCR, and TCRdb's table has in-frame clones only and misses some. The table has about 79,000 clones, 88% seen once. Sequenced material: CD4+ or CD8+ T cells sorted from blood, taken in a trial of the OX40 agonist ivuxolimab. The receptors originated from an adult with an advanced solid tumor such as melanoma, head and neck, liver or kidney cancer.

The chain combines TRBV6-5 with TRBJ2-7; no definite D call. V lost 5 bases, J lost 2 bases, and 7 bases lay in between. The CDR3 is made up of 12 amino acids. Looked up from germline, CDR1 is MNHEY and CDR2 is SVGAGI. The CDR3 bases are TGTGCCAGCAGTGACCATCCCTACGAGCAGTACTTC. It translates to CASSDHPYEQYF.

This chain uses TRBV19 with TRBJ2-7; 11 bases are a match to TRBD2. The germline gives CDR1 LNHDA, CDR2 SQIVND (reference sequence). The CDR3 extends over 15 amino acids. After removal of 6 bases from V and 2 bases from J, the junction contained 6 bases not matched to a gene. DNA for the CDR3: TGTGCCAGTAGGCGGACTAGCGGGTCCGCCTACGAGCAGTACTTC. This translates into CASRRTSGSAYEQYF.

The chain is built from TRBV6-5 and TRBJ2-3; 7 nucleotides align to TRBD2. CDR3 length: 16 amino acids. The germline gives CDR1 MNHEY, CDR2 SVGAGI. The trim removed 0 bases at V and 1 base at J, leaving 4 bases unmatched. CDR3 DNA sequence: TGTGCCAGCAGTTACTCGGCCCGGGGGGGCACAGATACGCAGTATTTT. It yields the protein CASSYSARGGTDTQYF.

The chain joins TRBV6-5 to TRBJ2-5; possible D gene TRBD2, 7 bases. Per germline, CDR1 MNHEY and CDR2 SVGAGI. This CDR3 contains 13 residues. Trimming took off 7 bases at V and 2 bases at J, with 11 bases between the two ends. In DNA, the CDR3 is TGTGCCAGCACAAGGGGGGGACAAGAGACCCAGTACTTC. This gives the protein CASTRGGQETQYF.

V and J are TRBV19 and TRBJ2-7; TRBD1 is a possible D gene (7 bases). Trimming took off 8 bases at V and 7 bases at J, with 21 bases between the two ends. This CDR3 region has 14 residues. CDR1 LNHDA and CDR2 SQIVND come from the germline V gene (reference sequence). The DNA of the CDR3 is TGTGCCAGTTCCACCGGAGGGGGCGCAAGGGAGCAGTACTTC. This translates into CASSTGGGAREQYF.

This clone was seen only a few times. This sequence joins TRBV30 and TRBJ1-5; unclear D gene. The CDR3 spans 12 residues. Germline CDR1 is GTSNPN and CDR2 is SVGIG (reference sequence). Deletions cut 1 base from V and 4 bases from J, with 5 bases between. The CDR3, as DNA: TGTGCCTGGAGTGGAGGGAATCAGCCCCAGCATTTT. Protein sequence: CAWSGGNQPQHF.

This clone was recorded once. This rearrangement joins TRBV4-2 to TRBJ1-4; 9 bases agree with TRBD1. CDR1 is LGHNA and CDR2 is YNFKEQ in the germline V gene. The ends lost 5 bases at V and 8 bases at J; junction bases unmatched: 6. The length of the CDR3 is 14 residues. The CDR3 is CASSGDRAGEKLFF. CDR3 DNA: TGTGCCAGCAGCGGGGACAGGGCGGGCGAAAAACTGTTTTTT.

The chain recombines TRBV7-6 with TRBJ2-6; D remains unclear. The V gene's germline CDR1 is SGHVS and CDR2 FNYEAQ. The CDR3 has 16 amino acids. Trimming removed 0 bases at V and 3 bases at J, with 9 bases between. The CDR3 spells CASSLAQGYGANVLTF. CDR3 DNA sequence: TGTGCCAGCAGCTTAGCGCAAGGGTATGGGGCCAACGTCCTGACTTTC. The variable domain in full, completed from reference TRBV7-6 and TRBJ2-6, reads GAGVSQSPRYKVTKRGQDVALRCDPISGHVSLYWYRQALGQGPEFLTYFNYEAQQDKSGLPNDRFSAERPEGSISTLTIQRTEQRDSAMYRCASSLAQGYGANVLTFGAGSRLTVL.

The rearrangement joins TRBV5-1 to TRBJ2-5; TRBD2 matches at 13 bases. V was clipped by 4 bases and J by 3 bases; unmatched bases: 3. CDR1 is SGHRS and CDR2 is YFSETQ in the germline V gene. CDR3 length equals 15 residues. The CDR3 DNA reads as TGCGCCAGCAGCACTAGCGGGAGGGAAGAAGAGACCCAGTACTTC. This sequence encodes CASSTSGREEETQYF.

This chain joins TRBV5-6 and TRBJ1-1; D is ambiguous. Germline CDR1 reads SGHDT; CDR2 reads YYEEEE. Trimming took 4 bases from V and 6 from J, leaving 7 bases between them. The CDR3 is 11 residues long. As DNA, the CDR3 is TGTGCCAGCAGCCGACAATCTGAAGCTTTCTTT. Protein product: CASSRQSEAFF.

This sequence joins TRBV2 and TRBJ1-4; 7 nucleotides align to TRBD1. The CDR3 length is 13 residues. From germline, CDR1 is SNHLY and CDR2 FYNNEI. V shed 10 bases and J 5 bases; nucleotides not matched to a gene: 7. CDR3 sequence reads: CATSGTANEKLFF. CDR3 nucleotide sequence: TGTGCCACCTCCGGGACAGCAAATGAAAAACTGTTTTTT.

The chain carries TRBV5-8 and TRBJ1-5; D not resolved. The CDR3 sequence is 17 residues long. Germline-derived CDR1 and CDR2 are SGHTS and YDEGEE. V was trimmed by 0 bases and J by 4 bases, leaving 17 bases between them. The DNA for the CDR3 is TGTGCCAGCAGCTTGGGACTTATAGGGATGGGGAATCAGCCCCAGCATTTT. This gives the protein CASSLGLIGMGNQPQHF.

Here the CDR3 reads CASSIGPSSYNEQFF. In DNA form, the CDR3 reads TGTGCCAGCAGCATTGGACCGAGCTCCTACAATGAGCAGTTCTTC. This rearrangement joins TRBV7-9 to TRBJ2-1; no definite D call. This CDR3 spans 15 amino acids. Deletions cut 5 bases from V and 0 bases from J, with 11 bases between. CDR1 SEHNR and CDR2 FQNEAQ come from the germline V gene (reference sequence). Drawing the rest from reference TRBV7-9 and TRBJ2-1, the complete variable domain is DTGVSQNPRHKITKRGQNVTFRCDPISEHNRLYWYRQTLGQGPEFLTYFQNEAQLEKSRLLSDRFSAERPKGSFSTLEIQRTEQGDSAMYLCASSIGPSSYNEQFFGPGTRLTVL.

The chain carries TRBV5-1 and TRBJ2-2, with 9 nucleotides matching TRBD2. The V gene end was trimmed by 0 bases and the J gene end by 7 bases; junction bases not matched to a gene: 10. The germline V gene has CDR1 SGHRS and CDR2 YFSETQ. The CDR3 is made up of 17 amino acids. The CDR3 nucleotides are TGCGCCAGCAGCTTGGATTCGCGGGAGGGCCGGGGCGGGGAGCTGTTTTTT. It encodes CASSLDSREGRGGELFF.

The chain is built from TRBV5-6 and TRBJ1-4; D is perhaps TRBD1 (5 bases). This CDR3 spans 15 amino acids. The germline V gene has CDR1 SGHDT and CDR2 YYEEEE. Trimming shortened V by 5 bases and J by 8 bases, and 19 bases separated the two germline ends. Here the CDR3 reads CASSSKGRTREKLFF. The DNA for the CDR3 is TGTGCCAGCAGTTCCAAGGGGAGGACGCGGGAAAAACTGTTTTTT. The full variable domain, its missing parts supplied by reference TRBV5-6 and TRBJ1-4, is DAGVTQSPTHLIKTRGQQVTLRCSPKSGHDTVSWYQQALGQGPQFIFQYYEEEERQRGNFPDRFSGHQFPNYSSELNVNALLLGDSALYLCASSSKGRTREKLFFGSGTQLSVL.

This chain links TRBV9 with TRBJ1-2, with TRBD1 matching over 11 bases. The J segment lost 6 bases and the V segment lost 1 base, leaving 8 bases of the junction unmatched. In germline, CDR1 is SGDLS, CDR2 YYNGEE. The CDR3 totals 16 residues. CDR3 amino acids: CASSVSSRTGGNGYTF. The CDR3 DNA is TGTGCCAGCAGCGTATCGAGCCGGACAGGGGGCAATGGCTACACCTTC.

V usage is TRBV10-3 and J usage is TRBJ2-1, with TRBD2 identical over 7 bases. Germline-derived CDR1 and CDR2 are ENHRY and SYGVKD. V gave up 9 bases and J gave up 9 bases; unmatched junction bases: 17. The CDR3 has 15 amino acids. CDR3 in amino acids: CAMSPEPGGGTEQFF. Written as DNA, the CDR3 is TGTGCCATGAGCCCAGAGCCGGGAGGAGGGACTGAGCAGTTCTTC.

This sequence joins TRBV28 and TRBJ2-3, with 10 bases fitting TRBD1. The germline gives CDR1 MDHEN, CDR2 SYDVKM. The CDR3 contains 15 residues. V shed 5 bases and J 3 bases; nucleotides not matched to a gene: 5. For the CDR3, the DNA is TGTGCCAGCAGTCCGGGACAGGGGATTACAGATACGCAGTATTTT. Protein: CASSPGQGITDTQYF.

The V call is TRBV5-1, the J call TRBJ2-1, with 9 bases aligning to TRBD2. The CDR3 consists of 16 residues. The junction had 6 bases not matched to a gene; V was cut back by 4 bases and J by 1 base. Germline-derived CDR1 and CDR2 are SGHRS and YFSETQ. The CDR3 DNA is TGCGCCAGCAGCCGCATAGCGGGAGATTCCTACAATGAGCAGTTCTTC. Its translation is CASSRIAGDSYNEQFF.

The chain uses TRBV6-5 and TRBJ1-2, with TRBD1 as a possible D gene (6 bases). The V gene lost 0 bases and the J gene lost 1 base, with 9 bases spanning the gap. CDR1 is MNHEY, CDR2 SVGAGI, per germline. The CDR3 sequence is 15 residues long. The CDR3 sequence is CASSYSYRDNYGYTF. In DNA form, the CDR3 reads TGTGCCAGCAGTTACTCTTACAGGGATAACTATGGCTACACCTTC.

The V call is TRBV19, the J call TRBJ2-3; 7 bases align to TRBD2. With V trimmed by 4 bases and J by 1 base, 8 bases remained unmatched. This CDR3 has 16 amino acids. Per germline, CDR1 LNHDA and CDR2 SQIVND (reference sequence). This chain's CDR3 is CASSRSSSGGTDTQYF. The CDR3 region has the DNA TGTGCCAGTAGTAGATCCTCTAGCGGAGGCACAGATACGCAGTATTTT.

The V and J genes are TRBV28 and TRBJ1-3; no definite D call. CDR3 length: 14 residues. Trimming took off 3 bases at V and 4 bases at J, with 10 bases between the two ends. Germline V gene lookup returns CDR1 MDHEN and CDR2 SYDVKM. CDR3 loop: CASSFELIGNTIYF. For the CDR3, the DNA is TGTGCCAGCAGTTTCGAGCTTATCGGAAACACCATATATTTT.

About this clone itself: Within the sample, other DNA sequences also encode this same CDR3. The chain is built from TRBV5-6 and TRBJ2-7; D not certain. V was cut by 0 bases and J by 2 bases, with 0 bases left in between. Germline CDR1 is SGHDT and CDR2 is YYEEEE. The CDR3 runs to 11 residues. CDR3 DNA sequence: TGTGCCAGCAGCTTGGCCTACGAGCAGTACTTC. Its translation: CASSLAYEQYF.

V is TRBV6-5 and J is TRBJ2-7; 7 nucleotides match TRBD1. The CDR3 totals 14 residues. Looked up from germline, CDR1 is MNHEY and CDR2 is SVGAGI. V lost 6 bases, J lost 0 bases, and 5 bases stayed unmatched. In nucleotides, the CDR3 is TGTGCCAGCAGACGGGGACAGAGCTCCTACGAGCAGTACTTC. This encodes CASRRGQSSYEQYF.

CDR3 sequence reads: CSVRSASTDTQYF. The CDR3 DNA sequence: TGCAGCGTCCGGAGCGCTAGCACAGATACGCAGTATTTT. The genes are TRBV29-1 and TRBJ2-3; D is undetermined. CDR1 and CDR2 from the germline V gene are SQVTM and ANQGSEA. The CDR3 has 13 amino acids. The V end was cut by 6 bases, the J end by 0 bases, with 10 bases between.

The chain is built from TRBV28 and TRBJ1-5; the D is unclear. The V end was cut by 4 bases, the J end by 7 bases, with 20 bases between. The CDR3 totals 16 residues. Germline assignment: CDR1 MDHEN and CDR2 SYDVKM. The CDR3 region is CASSSYQLRTLQPQHF. For the CDR3, the DNA is TGTGCCAGCAGTTCTTATCAATTGAGGACGCTCCAGCCCCAGCATTTT.